The clone carrying this T cell receptor beta chain occurred a few times. The record originates from a study of blood T cell repertoires in COVID-19. Study as a whole: The United States, Italy and Spain supplied acute and convalescent COVID-19 samples. Sample material is recorded as cDNA or gDNA derived from T cells, B-cell-depleted T cells, or PBMCs.

The CDR3 is 17 amino acids. From germline, CDR1 is SGDLS and CDR2 YYNGEE. V lost 1 base to trimming and J lost 1 base; unmatched junction nucleotides: 4. Clones were read by immunoSEQ multiplex PCR, and TCRdb kept only the in-frame ones, dropping some. The profile covers about 170,000 clones, with 84% appearing a single time and more than 7.5% taken by the ten largest. V is TRBV9 and J is TRBJ1-6, with TRBD1 identical over 8 bases. Sequencing input: peripheral blood. The sequence was collected from a man aged 35 to 55 who had recovered from COVID-19. CDR3 amino acids: CASSVLDRVSYNSPLHF. Here the CDR3 DNA reads TGTGCCAGCAGCGTATTGGACAGGGTTTCCTATAATTCACCCCTCCACTTT.